These 2 T cell receptor beta chains share one sample of origin, sequenced in a study of regulatory T cells in long-lasting Graves disease. Arm-PCR of CDR3 regions and iRepertoire HTBI primers were used to build TCR beta libraries. Using its own MiXCR run on the multiplex PCR reads, TCRdb lists one record per CDR3 protein. The sample yields 400,000 to 500,000 distinct CDR3 sequences, around 13% seen once. Time point: newly diagnosed GD, antithyroid drugs for less than 3 months. PBMC-extracted RNA yielded the TCR library. These data were also reused for a study on T cells in Graves' hyperthyroidism and ophthalmopathy.

The starting material was peripheral blood mononuclear cells (PBMCs), obtained at new diagnosis, from a patient treated with antithyroid drugs. Source of these receptors: a woman in her 50s with Graves disease.

This clonotype was recorded many times. The chain links TRBV7-6 to TRBJ2-1; a weak D match, TRBD2 (5 bases). V shed 2 bases and J shed 2 bases, with 13 bases lying between them. The CDR3 has 16 amino acids. Germline loops: CDR1 SGHVS, CDR2 FNYEAQ. The CDR3 region is CASSLTRGLTYNEQFF. The DNA of the CDR3 is TGTGCCAGCAGCTTAACTCGCGGGCTTACCTACAATGAGCAGTTCTTC.

This clonotype was found many times. The chain is built from TRBV3-1 and TRBJ1-3, with a tentative D call TRBD1 (6 bases). With 4 bases removed from V and 2 bases from J, the gap between germline ends came to 9 bases. Germline V gene data show CDR1 as LGHDT and CDR2 as YNNKEL (reference sequence). The CDR3 is 14 amino acids. In DNA form, the CDR3 reads TGTGCCAGCAGCCCGACAGGAACTGGAAACACCATATATTTT. Protein product: CASSPTGTGNTIYF.